The clone carrying this TCR beta chain was detected ten times or more. Its antigen is as yet unknown. The authors amplified TCR beta CDR3 regions from RNA transcripts. The first-round RT-PCR employed HTBI primers together with the Qiagen OneStep RT-PCR kit. A multiplex PCR was then performed as the second round. One entry per CDR3 protein, called by TCRdb with MiXCR from the multiplex PCR reads. The sample records 200,000 to 250,000 distinct CDR3 sequences, about 22% being singletons. Patients were left out if they had other autoimmune diseases, uncontrolled infections, pregnancy or lactation. The CDR3 covers 13 residues. Trimming stripped 2 bases from V and 1 base from J, with 5 bases between. Germline loops: CDR1 MNHEY, CDR2 SVGAGI. The data are from a study of Graves' ophthalmopathy and Graves' hyperthyroidism. Whole-study results and caveats: Also, most clonotypes expanded in the thyroid above 0.001 frequency appeared in blood. Using a 13-signature model, the authors split ophthalmopathy from stable hyperthyroidism, with just under 90% sensitivity and 81.08% specificity.

The V and J genes are TRBV6-5 and TRBJ1-2; D remains ambiguous. Sequenced sample: peripheral blood. This receptor was obtained from a woman aged 45-60 years with Graves' ophthalmopathy. The CDR3: CASSYHRNYGYTF. CDR3 nucleotide sequence: TGTGCCAGCAGTTACCATCGTAACTATGGCTACACCTTC.